Shown below are 8 T cell receptor beta chains from a single sample sequenced in a study of CD8 T cells in ankylosing spondylitis. Notes on the study in general: There was a TCR beta motif, made of eight highly homologous variants, that appeared characteristic of ankylosing spondylitis blood.

TCRdb independently ran MiXCR on the 5' RACE reads; one entry per CDR3 protein. This table has about 400,000 distinct CDR3 sequences, around 20% appearing once. For these TCRs, the target antigens are not known. Source material: blood, either unsorted or a sorted T cell fraction (not recorded which). All receptors come from a male donor with ankylosing spondylitis.

This clonotype has only a few counts. This sequence joins TRBV11-3 and TRBJ2-2, with D unclear. Trimming shortened V by 5 bases and J by 1 base, and 14 bases separated the two germline ends. This CDR3 has 16 amino acids. Germline V CDR1 and CDR2: SGHNT, YENEEA. The CDR3 protein is CASSPHKSKNTGELFF. In nucleotides, the CDR3 is TGTGCCAGCAGCCCTCACAAGTCTAAGAACACCGGGGAGCTGTTTTTT.

V usage is TRBV28 and J usage is TRBJ2-1, with TRBD2 identical over 9 bases. The germline V gene has CDR1 MDHEN and CDR2 SYDVKM. The trim removed 6 bases at V and 8 bases at J, leaving 8 bases unmatched. There are 14 residues in the CDR3. The CDR3 loop reads CASRSGTSTDEQFF. CDR3 DNA sequence: TGTGCCAGCAGATCCGGGACTAGCACGGATGAGCAGTTCTTC.

The chain combines TRBV3-1 with TRBJ1-1; no firm D call. The germline CDR1 and CDR2 sequences are LGHDT and YNNKEL (reference sequence). Trimming took off 4 bases at V and 6 bases at J, with 12 bases between the two ends. The CDR3 has 13 residues. The CDR3 DNA sequence: TGTGCCAGCAGCCCCGGATCTCGGGCTGAAGCTTTCTTT. Its translation is CASSPGSRAEAFF. The full variable domain, completed using reference TRBV3-1 and TRBJ1-1, is DTAVSQTPKYLVTQMGNDKSIKCEQNLGHDTMYWYKQDSKKFLKIMFSYNNKELIINETVPNRFSPKSPDKAHLNLHINSLELGDSAVYFCASSPGSRAEAFFGQGTRLTVV.

The rearrangement links TRBV10-3 to TRBJ2-1, with 10 bases identical to TRBD1. V shed 0 bases and J 2 bases; nucleotides not matched to a gene: 7. The CDR3 sequence is 18 residues long. Germline-derived CDR1 and CDR2 are ENHRY and SYGVKD. CDR3 region: CAISESWAGTGAYNEQFF. The CDR3 DNA reads TGTGCCATCAGTGAGTCTTGGGCCGGGACAGGGGCCTACAATGAGCAGTTCTTC.

The sample holds many counts of this clonotype. The chain combines TRBV12-3 or TRBV12-4 with TRBJ1-2, with 10 positions matching TRBD1. V lost 3 bases, J lost 7 bases, and 2 bases stayed unmatched. The length of the CDR3 is 13 residues. CDR3 sequence (DNA): TGTGCCAGCAGTTTCCGGACAGGGGGTGGCTACACCTTC. This codes for CASSFRTGGGYTF.

Ten or more counts support this clonotype. CDR3: CASSQIGLAGAEQYF. CDR3 DNA: TGCGCCAGCAGCCAGATCGGACTAGCGGGAGCCGAGCAGTACTTC. The chain is built from TRBV4-1 and TRBJ2-7; 13 bases line up with TRBD2. The CDR3 runs to 15 residues. CDR1 is MGHRA, CDR2 YSYEKL, per germline. The trim removed 3 bases at V and 6 bases at J, leaving 5 bases unmatched.

V is TRBV29-1 and J is TRBJ2-5; possibly TRBD1 for D (5 bases). V was cut by 1 base and J by 1 base, with 13 bases left in between. This CDR3 spans 15 amino acids. Germline loops: CDR1 SQVTM, CDR2 ANQGSEA. The DNA of the CDR3 is TGCAGCGTTGAAGTGGCAGGGTTTGTCCAAGAGACCCAGTACTTC. It codes for CSVEVAGFVQETQYF. Supplemented by reference TRBV29-1 and TRBJ2-5, the full variable domain reads SAVISQKPSRDICQRGTSLTIQCQVDSQVTMMFWYRQQPGQSLTLIATANQGSEATYESGFVIDKFPISRPNLTFSTLTVSNMSPEDSSIYLCSVEVAGFVQETQYFGPGTRLLVL.

At least ten counts were recorded for this clonotype. This chain links TRBV18 with TRBJ2-1, with TRBD1 matching 10 bases. There are 11 residues in the CDR3. After removal of 3 bases from V and 14 bases from J, the junction contained 1 base not matched to a gene. Per the germline V gene, CDR1 is KGHSH and CDR2 is LQKENI. The CDR3 reads CASSPGTGEFF. For the CDR3, the DNA is TGTGCCAGCTCACCCGGGACAGGGGAGTTCTTC.